This T cell receptor beta chain was sequenced for a study of T cell responses to AZD1222 COVID-19 vaccine. Points from the study as a whole: The CD4 TCRs associated with vaccination extended across spike and predominated at 160-218 and 743-854. Donors were largely white British and mainly female; clonal diversity was possibly underestimated.

Clones were sequenced by immunoSEQ multiplex PCR, and TCRdb holds only the in-frame ones, with some missing. The data show 130,000 to 150,000 clones, with approximately 93% seen just once and around 12% held by the top ten. This clone was counted a single time. Its antigen is undetermined. Trimming at V came to 5 bases and at J to 9 bases, leaving 12 bases not matched to a gene. The CDR3 is 17 amino acids. CDR1 MDHEN and CDR2 SYDVKM come from the germline V gene. The receptor comes from an adult who had recovered from COVID-19. The sequences come from peripheral blood, collected after recovery from COVID-19. This sequence joins TRBV28 and TRBJ2-1; TRBD2 matches at 14 bases. The CDR3 DNA is TGTGCCAGCAGTCCCGCCTCGACTAGCGGGAGGGCAGGTGAGCAGTTCTTC. This sequence encodes CASSPASTSGRAGEQFF.